Listed here are 9 T cell receptor beta chains from one sample, sequenced in a study of blood T cell repertoires in COVID-19 (dated by TCRdb to 2019 to 2021). Library preparation used the immunoSEQ multiplex PCR assay. TCRdb re-hosts the immuneACCESS table, in-frame sequences only. Its copies lack some clones; in the studies checked, an unresolved V gene accounts for under half of them, and the cause for the rest is not known. The sample data list just over 300,000 clones, and nearly 90% of these were observed just once. 4% to 5.5% of the sample is taken by the ten largest. Sample: PBMCs or T cells enriched from blood (not recorded which). Every receptor here comes from a woman aged 18 to 35 with acute COVID-19.

The chain joins TRBV19 to TRBJ2-3, with 11 bases fitting TRBD2. Germline V gene lookup returns CDR1 LNHDA and CDR2 SQIVND (reference sequence). This CDR3 spans 15 amino acids. V was clipped by 5 bases and J by 4 bases; unmatched bases: 5. The CDR3 nucleotides read TGTGCCAGTAGTCCCTTGACTAGCGGGGCAGATACGCAGTATTTT. Translation gives CASSPLTSGADTQYF.

The chain couples TRBV12-5 to TRBJ2-1, with 16 positions matching TRBD2. Germline CDR1 and CDR2: LGHNT and FRNRAP. CDR3 length equals 17 residues. The V segment lost 0 bases and the J segment 8 bases; nucleotides outside the gene matches: 4. The CDR3 reads CASGLVGTSGRAHEQFF. The CDR3 DNA is TGTGCTAGTGGTTTGGTTGGGACTAGCGGGAGGGCCCATGAGCAGTTCTTC.

The rearrangement links TRBV2 to TRBJ2-7; 12 bases are a match to TRBD2. Unmatched junction bases numbered 2, after V lost 8 bases and J lost 0 bases. Germline V CDR1 and CDR2: SNHLY, FYNNEI. CDR3 size: 14 residues. Written as DNA, the CDR3 is TGTGCCAGCGCTAGCGGGAGGGCCTCCTACGAGCAGTACTTC. Translation: CASASGRASYEQYF.

The chain has TRBV19 and TRBJ1-1, with D unresolved. The CDR3 has 15 amino acids. Germline V gives CDR1 LNHDA, CDR2 SQIVND (reference sequence). The ends were cut back, 6 bases at V and 1 base at J, with 15 bases in the middle. CDR3 amino acids: CASRPFKAGNTEAFF. The CDR3 coding sequence is TGTGCCAGTAGGCCCTTTAAGGCGGGGAACACTGAAGCTTTCTTT.

This clone showed up just once. The chain links TRBV19 to TRBJ1-5; D might be TRBD1 (6 bases). This CDR3 comprises 17 residues. Per the germline V gene, CDR1 is LNHDA and CDR2 is SQIVND (reference sequence). V lost 0 bases and J 2 bases, leaving 14 bases between the germline ends. The DNA for the CDR3 is TGTGCCAGTAGTATAGATCAGGGGATTAGAGGCAATCAGCCCCAGCATTTT. Translated, it gives CASSIDQGIRGNQPQHF.

V gene TRBV7-9 combines with J gene TRBJ1-1, with 7 bases that match TRBD1. Looked up from germline, CDR1 is SEHNR and CDR2 is FQNEAQ (reference sequence). V lost 2 bases, J lost 5 bases, and 2 bases stayed unmatched. The CDR3 runs 13 residues. CDR3 bases: TGTGCCAGCAGCTTAACAGGGGAGACTGAAGCTTTCTTT. This codes for CASSLTGETEAFF.

The V and J genes are TRBV7-9 and TRBJ2-7, with 8 bases lining up with TRBD2. V trimming: 4 bases; J trimming: 7 bases; junction bases outside the gene matches: 6. Germline CDR1 and CDR2: SEHNR and FQNEAQ (reference sequence). CDR3 size: 13 residues. This chain's CDR3 is CASSSPGGWEQYF. The CDR3 DNA sequence: TGTGCCAGCAGCTCGCCGGGAGGGTGGGAGCAGTACTTC.

The chain uses TRBV27 and TRBJ1-1; no definite D call. The CDR3 consists of 13 residues. Looked up from germline, CDR1 is MNHEY and CDR2 is SMNVEV (reference sequence). Between the trimmed V and J ends, which lost 3 bases and 4 bases, there was a span of 9 bases. The CDR3 coding sequence is TGTGCCAGCAGTTTTTTGTCGGGCACTGAAGCTTTCTTT. Protein: CASSFLSGTEAFF.

V and J are TRBV12-5 and TRBJ2-1; D is possibly TRBD1 (6 bases). In germline, CDR1 is LGHNT, CDR2 FRNRAP. Trimming removed 1 base at V and 3 bases at J, with 25 bases between. The CDR3 has 20 residues. The CDR3 DNA sequence: TGTGCTAGTGGTTTGGAAGGGAGTACCGGGACAACAAGGATCTACAATGAGCAGTTCTTC. Its translation is CASGLEGSTGTTRIYNEQFF.